This passage covers 20 T cell receptor beta chains from one sample sequenced in a study of Graves' ophthalmopathy and Graves' hyperthyroidism. Amplifying from RNA transcripts, the study obtained TCR beta CDR3 regions. HTBI-primed first-round RT-PCR preceded second-round multiplex PCR. TCRdb re-analysed the multiplex PCR reads in MiXCR, keeping a single row per CDR3 protein. In the table there are 150,000 or so distinct CDR3 sequences, over 35% of which are singletons. Sequenced material: peripheral blood. The receptors were gathered from a middle-aged woman with Graves' ophthalmopathy.

CDR3 protein: CASSLSAGWAQYF. In DNA form, the CDR3 reads TGTGCCAGCAGTTTATCAGCAGGGTGGGCCCAGTACTTC. The chain couples TRBV27 to TRBJ2-5, with D possibly TRBD1 on 5 matching bases. This CDR3 has 13 amino acids. The V gene lost 0 bases and the J gene lost 9 bases, with 11 bases spanning the gap. Germline V gene sequence: CDR1 MNHEY, CDR2 SMNVEV (reference sequence).

Only one count was recorded for this clonotype. V is TRBV12-3 or TRBV12-4 and J is TRBJ2-5; D unclear. V lost 5 bases and J lost 2, with 12 bases in between. This CDR3 comprises 14 residues. CDR3 sequence reads: CASSHNTLQETQYF. In nucleotides, the CDR3 is TGTGCCAGCAGTCACAACACGTTACAAGAGACCCAGTACTTC.

V is TRBV12-3 or TRBV12-4 and J is TRBJ2-2, with a weak D call TRBD1 (5 bases). V lost 3 bases and J 4 bases, leaving 12 bases between the germline ends. The CDR3 loop spans 15 amino acids. The DNA of the CDR3 is TGTGCCAGCAGTTTGGGGCAGTTGCGCACCGGGGAGCTGTTTTTT. As protein: CASSLGQLRTGELFF.

This clonotype was detected once. The chain couples TRBV28 to TRBJ1-6; D is uncertain. The CDR3 sequence is 15 residues long. With 6 bases removed from V and 5 bases from J, the gap between germline ends came to 14 bases. Germline V gene lookup returns CDR1 MDHEN and CDR2 SYDVKM. CDR3 sequence (DNA): TGTGCCAGCAGCATCCAGAGCCTGGATAATTCACCCCTCCACTTT. This translates into CASSIQSLDNSPLHF.

This clonotype turned up a few times. J is TRBJ2-5 and V is TRBV6-2 or TRBV6-3; 7 bases are shared with TRBD1. V was clipped by 0 bases and J by 4 bases; unmatched bases: 2. This CDR3 is built from 14 residues. The germline CDR1 and CDR2 sequences are MNHEY and SVGEGT. CDR3 residues: CASSYSTGRETQYF. For the CDR3, the DNA is TGTGCCAGCAGTTACTCGACAGGGCGAGAGACCCAGTACTTC.

This rearrangement joins TRBV20-1 to TRBJ1-5; 8 bases map to TRBD1. V was clipped by 2 bases and J by 7 bases; unmatched bases: 10. There are 15 residues in the CDR3. CDR1 and CDR2 (germline): DFQATT, SNEGSKA (reference sequence). CDR3 region: CSARLGQGSVQPQHF. The CDR3 region has the DNA TGCAGTGCTAGATTAGGACAGGGATCGGTCCAGCCCCAGCATTTT.

V gene TRBV7-2 combines with J gene TRBJ1-2; D is perhaps TRBD1 (5 bases). Trimming cost V 8 bases and J 6 bases, with 13 bases left between them. The CDR3 sequence is 12 residues long. The germline gives CDR1 SGHTA, CDR2 FQGNSA. The CDR3 DNA reads as TGTGCCAGCGGACGGGGGATTAATGGCTACACCTTC. Amino acids: CASGRGINGYTF.

This clonotype has ten or more counts. The rearrangement links TRBV11-2 to TRBJ1-1; D gene uncertain. V was shortened by 2 bases and J by 8 bases, with 9 bases between the two germline ends. The germline gives CDR1 SGHAT, CDR2 FQNNGV. This CDR3 has 12 residues. Here the CDR3 DNA reads TGTGCCAGCAGCTTAATAGTACAGGAAGCTTTCTTT. The encoded protein is CASSLIVQEAFF.

This chain connects TRBV24-1 to TRBJ2-5; the D gene is possibly TRBD2 (6 bases). The CDR3 extends over 14 amino acids. V was clipped by 2 bases and J by 6 bases, with 12 bases between them. The germline V gene has CDR1 KGHDR and CDR2 SFDVKD. The CDR3 coding sequence is TGTGCCACCAGTGATTCGGGGGTTGGGAAGACCCAGTACTTC. Its protein product is CATSDSGVGKTQYF.

This clonotype was recorded at least ten times. This rearrangement joins TRBV13 to TRBJ2-5; D call uncertain. This CDR3 is 16 amino acids long. V lost 2 bases to trimming and J lost 1 base, with 14 bases between them. Germline V CDR1 and CDR2: PRHDT, FYEKMQ (reference sequence). The CDR3 reads CASSLFSFGSQETQYF. Written as DNA, the CDR3 is TGTGCCAGCAGCTTATTTTCCTTTGGTAGCCAAGAGACCCAGTACTTC.

Ten or more counts support this clonotype. This chain links TRBV12-3 or TRBV12-4 with TRBJ1-5; TRBD1 aligns across 7 bases. This CDR3 contains 15 residues. Trimming cost V 5 bases and J 4 bases; bases outside gene matches: 8. The CDR3 region has the DNA TGTGCCAGCAGTACGGACAGGACGGGAAATCAGCCCCAGCATTTT. Residues: CASSTDRTGNQPQHF.

This clonotype was picked up many times. The V call is TRBV13, the J call TRBJ1-2; no clear D gene. V lost 2 bases, J lost 0 bases, and 10 bases lay in between. The CDR3 is made up of 15 amino acids. CDR1 and CDR2 from the germline V gene are PRHDT and FYEKMQ (reference sequence). The DNA for the CDR3 is TGTGCCAGCAGCTTACGGAACAGCGCTAACTATGGCTACACCTTC. Amino acids: CASSLRNSANYGYTF.

This clonotype was observed many times. The J gene is TRBJ1-3, the V gene TRBV30, with TRBD1 matching 8 bases. The length of the CDR3 is 15 residues. Looked up from germline, CDR1 is GTSNPN and CDR2 is SVGIG (reference sequence). The trim removed 2 bases at V and 3 bases at J, leaving 6 bases unmatched. The CDR3 loop reads CAWSRGDRNGNTIYF. CDR3 DNA sequence: TGTGCCTGGAGTAGGGGGGACAGGAATGGAAACACCATATATTTT.

This clonotype is a singleton in its sample. The chain employs TRBV5-1 and TRBJ1-1; D perhaps matches TRBD1 (6 bases). Germline CDR1 SGHRS, CDR2 YFSETQ. Trimming removed 0 bases from V and 1 base from J, with 13 bases in between. The CDR3 sequence is 16 residues long. CDR3: CASSLVTTGTNTEAFF. The CDR3 bases are TGCGCCAGCAGCTTGGTCACGACAGGCACGAACACTGAAGCTTTCTTT. The complete variable domain, with remaining parts taken from reference TRBV5-1 and TRBJ1-1, reads KAGVTQTPRYLIKTRGQQVTLSCSPISGHRSVSWYQQTPGQGLQFLFEYFSETQRNKGNFPGRFSGRQFSNSRSEMNVSTLELGDSALYLCASSLVTTGTNTEAFFGQGTRLTVV.

This clonotype was seen repeatedly, ten times or more. V gene TRBV27 combines with J gene TRBJ1-5; D not certain. V was shortened by 6 bases and J by 4 bases, with 13 bases between the two germline ends. This CDR3 comprises 14 residues. Germline CDR1 MNHEY, CDR2 SMNVEV (reference sequence). In nucleotides, the CDR3 is TGTGCCAGCAGCCTTGGACCCATAAATCAGCCCCAGCATTTT. This sequence encodes CASSLGPINQPQHF.

This sequence joins TRBV6-5 and TRBJ1-6; 7 nucleotides align to TRBD1. With V trimmed by 2 bases and J by 5 bases, 3 bases remained unmatched. This CDR3 comprises 15 residues. Germline V gives CDR1 MNHEY, CDR2 SVGAGI. The CDR3 DNA is TGTGCCAGCAGTTACGCAGGGGGAAATAATTCACCCCTCCACTTT. It is translated as CASSYAGGNNSPLHF.

The CDR3 sequence is CATRDRTYEQYF. The CDR3 region has the DNA TGTGCCACCCGAGACAGAACCTACGAGCAGTACTTC. The rearrangement uses TRBV6-1 and TRBJ2-7; tentative D call: TRBD1 (5 bases). The CDR3 has 12 residues. CDR1 and CDR2 from the germline V gene are MNHNS and SASEGT. Trimming left V 10 bases short and J 2 bases short, with 12 bases between.

This clonotype was observed many times. This chain uses TRBV6-1 with TRBJ1-5; D ambiguous. V was trimmed by 3 bases and J by 6 bases, leaving 6 bases between them. The V gene's germline CDR1 is MNHNS and CDR2 SASEGT. This CDR3 region has 12 residues. The CDR3 is CASSEFVQPQHF. CDR3 bases: TGTGCCAGCAGTGAGTTTGTTCAGCCCCAGCATTTT.

In its sample, this clonotype was seen many times. The chain combines TRBV19 with TRBJ2-2; no firm D call. There are 12 residues in the CDR3. Germline-derived CDR1 and CDR2 are LNHDA and SQIVND (reference sequence). Trimming stripped 9 bases from V and 8 bases from J, with 13 bases between. CDR3 sequence: CASEPPGGELFF. For the CDR3, the DNA is TGTGCCAGCGAGCCCCCGGGTGGGGAGCTGTTTTTT.

This clonotype was recorded at least ten times. V is TRBV11-2 and J is TRBJ2-5; 7 nucleotides agree with TRBD2. The germline gives CDR1 SGHAT, CDR2 FQNNGV. J gave up 5 bases and V 1 base, and 4 bases lay outside the gene matches. The CDR3 runs to 14 residues. CDR3 sequence reads: CASSLGGGEETQYF. CDR3 in DNA: TGTGCCAGCAGCTTAGGCGGGGGAGAGGAGACCCAGTACTTC.